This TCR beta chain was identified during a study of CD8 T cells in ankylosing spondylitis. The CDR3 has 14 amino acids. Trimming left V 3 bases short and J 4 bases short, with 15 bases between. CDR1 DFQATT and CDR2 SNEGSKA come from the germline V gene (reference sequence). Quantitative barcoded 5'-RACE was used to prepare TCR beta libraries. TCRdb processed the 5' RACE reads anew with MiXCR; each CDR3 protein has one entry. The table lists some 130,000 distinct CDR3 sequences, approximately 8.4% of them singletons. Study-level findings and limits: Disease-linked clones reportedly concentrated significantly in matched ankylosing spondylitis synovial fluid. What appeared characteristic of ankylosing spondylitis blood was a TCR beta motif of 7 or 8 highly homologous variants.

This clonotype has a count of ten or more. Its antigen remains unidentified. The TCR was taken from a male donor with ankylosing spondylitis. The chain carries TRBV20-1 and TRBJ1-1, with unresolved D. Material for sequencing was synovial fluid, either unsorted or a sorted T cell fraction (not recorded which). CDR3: CSARGRRGITEAFF. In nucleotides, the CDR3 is TGCAGTGCTAGGGGTCGGCGAGGTATCACTGAAGCTTTCTTT.